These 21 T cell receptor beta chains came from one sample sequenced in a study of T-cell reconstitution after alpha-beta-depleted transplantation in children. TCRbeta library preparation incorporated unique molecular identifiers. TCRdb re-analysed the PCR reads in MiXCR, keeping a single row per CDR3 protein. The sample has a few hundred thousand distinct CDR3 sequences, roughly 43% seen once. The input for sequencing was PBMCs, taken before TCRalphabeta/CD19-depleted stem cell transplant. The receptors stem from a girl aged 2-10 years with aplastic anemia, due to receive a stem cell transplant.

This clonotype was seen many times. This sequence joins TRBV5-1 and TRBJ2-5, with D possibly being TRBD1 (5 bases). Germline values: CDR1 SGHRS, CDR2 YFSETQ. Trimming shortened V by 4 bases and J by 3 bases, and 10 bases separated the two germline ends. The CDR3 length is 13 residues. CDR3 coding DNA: TGCGCCAGCAGCCTTGACAGAGAAGAGACCCAGTACTTC. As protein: CASSLDREETQYF.

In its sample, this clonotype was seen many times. The CDR3 sequence: CASSYSVRSSYEQYF. CDR3 nucleotides: TGTGCCAGCAGTTACTCAGTACGGAGCTCCTACGAGCAGTACTTC. The V and J genes are TRBV6-5 and TRBJ2-7; D is uncertain. The CDR3 is 15 amino acids. CDR1 is MNHEY, CDR2 SVGAGI, per germline. V lost 0 bases and J 0 bases, leaving 9 bases between the germline ends.

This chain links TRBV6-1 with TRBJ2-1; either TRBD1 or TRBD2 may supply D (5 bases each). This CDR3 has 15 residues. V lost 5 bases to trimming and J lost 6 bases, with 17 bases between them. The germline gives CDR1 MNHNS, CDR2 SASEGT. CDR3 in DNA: TGTGCCAGCAGTCGACAGTTAGTTCGGGGCAATGAGCAGTTCTTC. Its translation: CASSRQLVRGNEQFF.

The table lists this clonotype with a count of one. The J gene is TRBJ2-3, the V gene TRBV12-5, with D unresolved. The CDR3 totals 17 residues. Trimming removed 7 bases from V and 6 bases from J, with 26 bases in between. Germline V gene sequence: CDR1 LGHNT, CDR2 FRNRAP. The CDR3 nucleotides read TGTGCTAGTGCCCCTACCCCAGGCACCGAACGTTCTGATACGCAGTATTTT. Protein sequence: CASAPTPGTERSDTQYF.

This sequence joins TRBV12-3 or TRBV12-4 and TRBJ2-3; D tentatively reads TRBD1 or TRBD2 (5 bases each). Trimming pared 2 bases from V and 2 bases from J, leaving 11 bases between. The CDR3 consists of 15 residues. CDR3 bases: TGTGCCAGCAGTTTACGGGACCACGACACAGATACGCAGTATTTT. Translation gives CASSLRDHDTDTQYF.

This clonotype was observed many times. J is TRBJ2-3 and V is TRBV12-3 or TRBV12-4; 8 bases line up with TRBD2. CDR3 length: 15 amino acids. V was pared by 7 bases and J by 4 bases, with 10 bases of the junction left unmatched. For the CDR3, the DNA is TGTGCCAGCACCTCCGGGAGGGAGATCGCAGATACGCAGTATTTT. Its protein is CASTSGREIADTQYF.

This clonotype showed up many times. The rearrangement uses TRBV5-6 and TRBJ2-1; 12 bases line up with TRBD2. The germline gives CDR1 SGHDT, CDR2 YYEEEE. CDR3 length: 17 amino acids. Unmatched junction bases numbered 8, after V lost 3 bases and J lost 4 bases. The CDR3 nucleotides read TGTGCCAGCAGCTCCCGACTAGCGGGAGTATCATACAATGAGCAGTTCTTC. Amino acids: CASSSRLAGVSYNEQFF. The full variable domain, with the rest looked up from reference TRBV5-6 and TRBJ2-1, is DAGVTQSPTHLIKTRGQQVTLRCSPKSGHDTVSWYQQALGQGPQFIFQYYEEEERQRGNFPDRFSGHQFPNYSSELNVNALLLGDSALYLCASSSRLAGVSYNEQFFGPGTRLTVL.

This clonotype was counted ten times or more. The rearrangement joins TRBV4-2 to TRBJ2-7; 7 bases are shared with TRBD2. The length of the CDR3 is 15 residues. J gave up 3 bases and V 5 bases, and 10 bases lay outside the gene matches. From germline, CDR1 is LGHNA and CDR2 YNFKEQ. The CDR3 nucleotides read TGTGCCAGCAGCTCAACCGGCGGGAGTAACTACGAGCAGTACTTC. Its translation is CASSSTGGSNYEQYF.

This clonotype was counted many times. The CDR3 here is CASRSPLANNYNEQFF. The CDR3, as DNA: TGTGCCAGCAGATCCCCACTAGCGAACAACTACAATGAGCAGTTCTTC. The chain has TRBV7-9 and TRBJ2-1; 7 nucleotides align to TRBD2. J gave up 3 bases and V 6 bases, and 11 bases lay outside the gene matches. CDR1 is SEHNR, CDR2 FQNEAQ, per germline (reference sequence). The CDR3 runs to 16 residues.

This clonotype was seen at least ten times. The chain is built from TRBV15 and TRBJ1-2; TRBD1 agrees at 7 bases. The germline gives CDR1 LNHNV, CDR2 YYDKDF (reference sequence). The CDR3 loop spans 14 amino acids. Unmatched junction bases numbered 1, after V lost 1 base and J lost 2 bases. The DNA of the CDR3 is TGTGCCACCAGCAGAGGCAGGGGGAACTATGGCTACACCTTC. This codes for CATSRGRGNYGYTF.

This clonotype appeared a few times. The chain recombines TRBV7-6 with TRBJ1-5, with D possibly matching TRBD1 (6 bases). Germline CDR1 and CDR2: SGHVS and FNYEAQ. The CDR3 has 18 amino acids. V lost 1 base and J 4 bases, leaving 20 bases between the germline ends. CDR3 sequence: CASSLGDRGRGGNQPQHF. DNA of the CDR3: TGTGCCAGCAGCTTAGGGGACCGGGGGCGCGGAGGGAATCAGCCCCAGCATTTT. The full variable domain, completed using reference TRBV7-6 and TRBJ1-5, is GAGVSQSPRYKVTKRGQDVALRCDPISGHVSLYWYRQALGQGPEFLTYFNYEAQQDKSGLPNDRFSAERPEGSISTLTIQRTEQRDSAMYRCASSLGDRGRGGNQPQHFGDGTRLSIL.

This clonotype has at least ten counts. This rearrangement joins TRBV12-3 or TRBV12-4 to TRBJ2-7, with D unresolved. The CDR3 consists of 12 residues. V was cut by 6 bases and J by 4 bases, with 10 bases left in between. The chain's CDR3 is CASSPRSYEQYF. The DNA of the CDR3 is TGTGCCAGCAGCCCCCGTTCGTACGAGCAGTACTTC.

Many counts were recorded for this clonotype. The CDR3 nucleotides read TGTGCCAGCACACGACAGGGTCCCCAGCCCCAGCATTTT. This gives the protein CASTRQGPQPQHF. The chain uses TRBV6-5 and TRBJ1-5; 7 bases map to TRBD1. Germline values: CDR1 MNHEY, CDR2 SVGAGI. The J segment lost 7 bases and the V segment lost 7 bases, leaving 7 bases of the junction unmatched. The CDR3 loop spans 13 amino acids.

The DNA of the CDR3 is TGCAGCGTTGATCGATCGGGGACAGGGTACGAGCAGTTCTTC. Amino acids: CSVDRSGTGYEQFF. This chain uses TRBV29-1 with TRBJ2-1, with 9 bases lining up with TRBD1. V shed 3 bases, J shed 10 bases, and the junction held 10 bases outside the gene matches. Looked up from germline, CDR1 is SQVTM and CDR2 is ANQGSEA. CDR3 length equals 14 residues.

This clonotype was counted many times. The CDR3 nucleotides read TGTGCCAGCAGCCCGGGACGTACGGAGCAGTACTTC. Translated, it gives CASSPGRTEQYF. This sequence joins TRBV11-2 and TRBJ2-7, with D perhaps TRBD1 or TRBD2 (5 bases each). This CDR3 comprises 12 residues. Germline V gene data show CDR1 as SGHAT and CDR2 as FQNNGV. The germline V and J ends were trimmed by 5 bases and 7 bases, with 12 bases remaining between them.

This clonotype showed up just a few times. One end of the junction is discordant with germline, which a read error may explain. The CDR3 DNA is TGCTCCAGCAGCTCGGACAGGGACTATTGGGAGACCCAGTACTTC. This codes for CSSSSDRDYWETQYF. The rearrangement links TRBV5-1 to TRBJ2-5; perhaps TRBD1 as D (8 bases). Germline CDR1 is SGHRS and CDR2 is YFSETQ. The CDR3 length is 15 residues.

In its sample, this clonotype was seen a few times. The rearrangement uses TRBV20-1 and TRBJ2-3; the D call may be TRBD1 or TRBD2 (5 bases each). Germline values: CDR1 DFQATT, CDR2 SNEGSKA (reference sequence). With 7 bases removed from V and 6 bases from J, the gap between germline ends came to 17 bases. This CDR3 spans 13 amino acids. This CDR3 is CSVPRDGRDTQYF. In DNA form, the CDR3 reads TGCAGTGTTCCCCGGGACGGCAGGGATACGCAGTATTTT.

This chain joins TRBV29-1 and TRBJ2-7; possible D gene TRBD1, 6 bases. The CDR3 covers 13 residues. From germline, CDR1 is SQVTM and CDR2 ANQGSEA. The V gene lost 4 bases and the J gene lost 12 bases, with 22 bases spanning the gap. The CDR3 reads CSVVLRGGTKGYF. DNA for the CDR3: TGCAGCGTTGTCCTGAGGGGTGGGACAAAGGGGTACTTC.

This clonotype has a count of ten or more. The CDR3 DNA reads TGCGCCAGCAGCTTGGTGGGACAGGGATCTGGAAACACCATATATTTT. Its translation: CASSLVGQGSGNTIYF. This chain uses TRBV5-1 with TRBJ1-3, with 9 bases lining up with TRBD1. The ends lost 0 bases at V and 1 base at J; junction bases unmatched: 2. Germline V gives CDR1 SGHRS, CDR2 YFSETQ. This CDR3 is 16 amino acids long.

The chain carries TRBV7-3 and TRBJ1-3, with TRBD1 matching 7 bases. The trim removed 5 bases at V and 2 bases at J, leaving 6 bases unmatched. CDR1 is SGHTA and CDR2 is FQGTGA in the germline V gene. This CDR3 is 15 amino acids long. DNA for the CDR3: TGTGCCAGCAGCGCCGGGACAGTGCCTGGAAACACCATATATTTT. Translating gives CASSAGTVPGNTIYF.

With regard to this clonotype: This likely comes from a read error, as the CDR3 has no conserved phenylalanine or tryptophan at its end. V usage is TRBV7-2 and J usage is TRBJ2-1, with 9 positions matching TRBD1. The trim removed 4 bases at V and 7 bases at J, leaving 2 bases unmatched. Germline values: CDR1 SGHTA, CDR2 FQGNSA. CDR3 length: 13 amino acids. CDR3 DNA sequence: TGTGCCAGCAGCTCCGACAGGGGGAATGAGCAGTTCTCC. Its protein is CASSSDRGNEQFS.